The rows below give T cell receptor beta chains drawn from one sample of a study of T-cell memory formation after mild COVID-19. TCRdb re-called the 5' RACE reads through MiXCR, storing one row per CDR3 protein. This sample carries hundreds of thousands of distinct CDR3 sequences, just over 20% of them seen once, and the ten largest clones take 9.5% to 15%. Input material: PBMCs or a T cell subset sorted from them (not recorded which). The source of these receptors is an adult woman who had mild COVID-19 (a few samples of this study predate the infection). Cell type and time point are not known. The CDR3 runs from the conserved cysteine through the conserved F or W.

j_call v_call cdr3_aa
TRBJ2-1 TRBV7-2 CASSLLGSGAQSSYNEQFF
TRBJ2-2 TRBV25-1 CASSELGGSSPGELFF
TRBJ1-2 TRBV5-1 CASSLRGDSNYGYTF
TRBJ1-5 TRBV24-1 CATSDSTGDSRGNQPQHF
TRBJ2-3 TRBV4-1 CASKTSGGDTQYF
TRBJ1-2 TRBV4-3 CASSQDRDKIYGYTF
TRBJ2-7 TRBV12-3/TRBV12-4 CASSPPLYF
TRBJ2-1 TRBV24-1 CATSDPNEQFF
TRBJ2-3 TRBV20-1 CSANGLAGGTKSYF
TRBJ1-2 TRBV5-1 CASSQGTGTYGYTF
TRBJ2-2 TRBV12-3/TRBV12-4 CASSIPIRGELFF
TRBJ1-2 TRBV12-3/TRBV12-4 CASSLGGGAGYTF
TRBJ1-2 TRBV18 CASSPGLTGLNYTF
TRBJ1-1 TRBV5-6 CASSFGRHTKRGTEAFF
TRBJ2-1 TRBV5-1 CASSGRLAFNEQFF
TRBJ1-5 TRBV7-7 CASSSPFPGQGSGQPQHF
TRBJ2-1 TRBV4-1 CASSQRRLSGGGDNEQFF
TRBJ2-5 TRBV20-1 CSALRTLETQYF
TRBJ1-2 TRBV7-3 CASSSRGGEGYTF
TRBJ2-7 TRBV7-2 CASSLWVSSYEQYF
TRBJ1-1 TRBV6-5 CASRLGHSNTEAFF
TRBJ2-2 TRBV7-9 CASSLFGGDTGELFF
TRBJ2-1 TRBV5-1 CASSLSGIYEQFF
TRBJ2-3 TRBV7-9 CASSFSPFVSGRTDTQYF
TRBJ2-7 TRBV6-6 CASSSTGTSHEQYF
TRBJ2-7 TRBV7-2 CASSTGQPYEQYF
TRBJ1-5 TRBV5-1 CASSMDLYQPQHF
TRBJ2-5 TRBV5-5 CASRKAPKGMEETQYF
TRBJ2-1 TRBV10-3 CAITSGVYNEQFF
TRBJ1-3 TRBV5-1 CASSFGPDGSGNTIYF
TRBJ2-2 TRBV12-5 CASGLALSGELFF
TRBJ2-7 TRBV12-3/TRBV12-4 CASSSGLAAASYEQYF
TRBJ1-5 TRBV4-1 CASSQEGLWQPQHF
TRBJ2-1 TRBV7-2 CASSLARDSSGRNEQFF
TRBJ2-1 TRBV12-3/TRBV12-4 CASSSGTSCDEQFF
TRBJ1-5 TRBV20-1 CSARDASQGLPQHF
TRBJ2-1 TRBV12-3/TRBV12-4 CASSFFRNEQFF